The text below deals with one T cell receptor (beta chain). Treatment meaning: some 19 received Ad26.COV2.S at low or high dose, single or two shots; about 5 received placebo; per-sample allocation not given. Samples analyzed were those drawn on day 63 after the first vaccine or placebo injection. An Ad26 vector carrying the Wuhan-strain SARS-CoV-2 spike served as the vaccine. The sample comes from a study of Ad26.COV2.S vaccination and SARS-CoV-2 variants. Generated by immunoSEQ multiplex PCR, the TCRdb table keeps only in-frame clones and is missing some. The data hold some 520,000 clones, with around 88% observed a single time. The sequence was collected from a person aged 18-65 years who received the Ad26.COV2.S COVID-19 vaccine or a placebo. This specimen was peripheral blood, taken in a trial of Ad26.COV2.S vaccine versus placebo.

CDR3 residues: CAIRKTGGQPQHF. CDR3 DNA: TGTGCCATCAGAAAGACAGGGGGTCAGCCCCAGCATTTT. V and J are TRBV10-3 and TRBJ1-5; 9 bases fit TRBD1. There are 13 residues in the CDR3. Trimming at V came to 6 bases and at J to 6 bases, leaving 3 bases not matched to a gene. In germline, CDR1 is ENHRY, CDR2 SYGVKD.